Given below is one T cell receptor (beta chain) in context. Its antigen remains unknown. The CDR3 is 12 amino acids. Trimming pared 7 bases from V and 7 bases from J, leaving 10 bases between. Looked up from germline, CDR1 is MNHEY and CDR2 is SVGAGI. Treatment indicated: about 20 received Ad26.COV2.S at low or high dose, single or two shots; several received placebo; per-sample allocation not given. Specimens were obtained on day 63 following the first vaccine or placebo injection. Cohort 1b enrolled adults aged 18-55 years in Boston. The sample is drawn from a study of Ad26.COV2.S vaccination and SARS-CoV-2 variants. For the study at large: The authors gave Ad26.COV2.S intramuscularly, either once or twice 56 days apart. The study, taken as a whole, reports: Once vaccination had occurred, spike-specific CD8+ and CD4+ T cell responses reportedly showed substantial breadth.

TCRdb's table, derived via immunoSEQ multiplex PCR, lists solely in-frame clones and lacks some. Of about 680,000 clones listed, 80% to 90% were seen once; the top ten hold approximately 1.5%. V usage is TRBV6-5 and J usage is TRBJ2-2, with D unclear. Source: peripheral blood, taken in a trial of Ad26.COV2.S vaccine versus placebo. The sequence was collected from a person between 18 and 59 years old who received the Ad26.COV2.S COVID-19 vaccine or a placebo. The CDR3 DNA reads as TGTGCCAGCAACATCCCGTACGGGGAGCTGTTTTTT. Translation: CASNIPYGELFF.